Sequencing of this T cell receptor beta chain was carried out in a study of CD8+CD57+ T cells in acquired aplastic anemia. Overall study context: Sorted CD4+ and CD8+ cells yielded 3 to 3.5 ug of DNA on average. Overall study results and limits: Patients did not significantly differ from controls in CD8+ Simpson's diversity. Between patients and controls, 25 to 35 CD8+ CDR3 sequences were found in common.

Patients included in sequencing had previously demonstrated CD8+CD57+ cell expansion by flow cytometry. Patients were untreated when blood was sampled. This clonotype has just one count. Its antigen is still unknown. Using genomic DNA as the template, TCR beta VDJ and CDR3 profiling was carried out. TCRdb passed the reads through MiXCR, listing each CDR3 protein once. This sample yields some 200,000 distinct CDR3 sequences, of which around three fifths are seen a single time; roughly three fifths belongs to the top ten. The CDR3 runs to 11 residues. Germline V gene lookup returns CDR1 MNHEY and CDR2 SVGEGT. V dropped 8 bases and J dropped 7 bases, with 9 bases sitting between them.

The sequencing sample was made of sorted CD4+, CD8+, or CD8+CD57+ T cells (not recorded which) from PBMCs. The TCR was taken from a human donor with aplastic anemia. The genes are TRBV6-2 or TRBV6-3 and TRBJ2-1; D ambiguous. This chain's CDR3 is CASVGWNEQFF. The CDR3 DNA sequence: TGTGCCAGCGTAGGGTGGAATGAGCAGTTCTTC.